The present TCR beta chain was sequenced within a study of blood T cell repertoires in COVID-19 (TCRdb year 2020). In terms of the full investigation: Samples covering the acute and convalescent phases of COVID-19 were provided by collaborators in the United States, Italy and Spain. The samples were drawn from two sources: the first 160 participants of the ongoing ImmuneRACE study, and some 1,300 subjects contributed by 6 global collaborators. Sample metadata almost always included a de-identified subject ID, COVID-19 status, age in years and sex. Where available, HLA class I and class II types were taken from metadata supplied by the sample provider and were not determined by assay-based typing. A freely available public database, intended as a resource for researchers studying the immune response to SARS-CoV-2, is where the repertoires were released. Deeply sampled blood TCRbeta repertoires from subjects exposed to, actively infected with, or recovered from COVID-19 were included in the dataset. The prospective study material was composed of cDNA or gDNA derived from T cells, B-cell-depleted T cells, or PBMCs.

Overall results and qualifications from the work: How much clinical and demographic metadata was included differed by source and by participant, and the metadata was provided uncurated.

The immunoSEQ Assay, a bias-controlled multiplex PCR, was used to amplify TCRbeta CDR3 regions from genomic DNA. From the authors' description of their analysis: Nucleated cell counts per sample were estimated from amplification of reference gene primers within the assay. To quantify the absolute abundance of each unique TCRbeta CDR3 rearrangement, sequence reads were collapsed and filtered. Productive Simpson clonality was computed per sample as the square root of Simpson's diversity index over productive rearrangements. TCRdb re-hosts the immuneACCESS table, in-frame sequences only. Its copies lack some clones; in the studies checked, an unresolved V gene accounts for under half of them, and the cause for the rest is not known. From that table come the V and J calls and clone size; the DNA was used to work out D and trimming. In all, the sample holds roughly 250,000 clones, and 86% of those were seen once. The ten most abundant clones make up roughly 2% of the sample.

Reading the germline V gene gives CDR1 KGHSH and CDR2 LQKENI. A distance of 10 bases separates the germline ends of V and J, which lose 5 bases and 0 bases respectively. Counted from cysteine to phenylalanine, this CDR3 has 14 amino acids. Only CDR3 DNA remains: 42 bases, in frame from the first base. As concerns this clone: Its recognized antigen is unknown. Base quality data are lacking; no much larger clone is found one base away.

Participants in the prospective study were aged about 18 to 95 years, lived in 20 to 30 United States geographic areas, and enrolled through a virtual design. In the prospective study, cohorts were assigned on the basis of participant-reported clinical history obtained from a screening survey and a study questionnaire. For ImmuneRACE Cohort 3, a participant was defined as recovered based on two consecutive negative NP/OP PCR tests, clearance by a healthcare professional, or resolution of symptoms. In the prospective study, whole blood, serum and a nasopharyngeal or oropharyngeal swab were collected from each participant by mobile phlebotomists. Over a 2-month period, participants in the prospective study had the option of providing additional blood draws and questionnaires. Prospective study blood samples were shipped either frozen or at room temperature before DNA extraction.

The sequence came from a woman aged 50 to 65 who had recovered from COVID-19. Sequenced sample: PBMCs or T cells enriched from blood (not recorded which). This chain joins TRBV18 to TRBJ1-1; no confident D gene assignment can be made. The CDR3 protein: CASSKYSMNTEAFF. The DNA sequence is as follows: TGTGCCAGCTCAAAGTACAGCATGAACACTGAAGCTTTCTTT.